The next 15 T cell receptor beta chains were all read from a single sample in a study of T cells after yellow fever vaccination. From the 5' RACE reads, TCRdb called clonotypes with MiXCR, one entry per CDR3 protein. Here the sample spans hundreds of thousands of distinct CDR3 sequences, 12% being singletons. The input for sequencing was PBMCs, taken on the day of the yellow fever booster vaccination. Receptor source: a man aged 25-40 years who received the YFV17D yellow fever vaccine.

The chain links TRBV7-9 to TRBJ1-4, with D possibly TRBD1 on 5 matching bases. The CDR3 runs 15 residues. V gave up 5 bases and J gave up 0 bases, with 10 bases separating them. In germline, CDR1 is SEHNR, CDR2 FQNEAQ (reference sequence). Here the CDR3 reads CASSETDTTNEKLFF. The CDR3 coding sequence is TGTGCCAGCAGCGAGACAGATACAACTAATGAAAAACTGTTTTTT.

This clonotype was detected many times. The chain carries TRBV12-3 or TRBV12-4 and TRBJ2-2; the D gene is possibly TRBD1 (6 bases). The CDR3 is made up of 15 amino acids. The V end lost 1 base, the J end lost 5 bases, and 11 bases lay between the germline ends. This CDR3 is CASSLVRGSTGELFF. In DNA form, the CDR3 reads TGTGCCAGCAGTTTAGTAAGGGGGAGTACCGGGGAGCTGTTTTTT.

The chain links TRBV30 to TRBJ1-6; D gene uncertain. The V gene lost 2 bases and the J gene lost 10 bases, with 12 bases spanning the gap. Germline V CDR1 and CDR2: GTSNPN, SVGIG (reference sequence). The CDR3 is made up of 13 amino acids. Here the CDR3 reads CAWSTGIRSPLHF. CDR3 coding DNA: TGTGCCTGGAGTACGGGTATTCGATCACCCCTCCACTTT. The whole variable domain, filled in from reference TRBV30 and TRBJ1-6, reads SQTIHQWPATLVQPVGSPLSLECTVEGTSNPNLYWYRQAAGRGLQLLFYSVGIGQISSEVPQNLSASRPQDRQFILSSKKLLLSDSGFYLCAWSTGIRSPLHFGNGTRLTVT.

This clonotype was seen only a few times. V usage is TRBV29-1 and J usage is TRBJ1-1; D may be TRBD1 (6 bases). The V and J ends lost 7 bases and 6 bases respectively, with 15 bases between them. Germline V gene lookup returns CDR1 SQVTM and CDR2 ANQGSEA. This CDR3 has 12 residues. The CDR3 spells CSGGRRGAEAFF. Here the CDR3 DNA reads TGCAGCGGGGGGCGGAGGGGGGCTGAAGCTTTCTTT.

The rearrangement joins TRBV6-1 to TRBJ2-5; D is possibly TRBD2 (6 bases). Germline CDR1 MNHNS, CDR2 SASEGT. This CDR3 spans 13 amino acids. V was cut by 8 bases and J by 4 bases, with 14 bases left in between. The CDR3 is CASRPGSVETQYF. CDR3 coding DNA: TGTGCCAGCCGTCCCGGGAGCGTAGAGACCCAGTACTTC.

This clonotype has a handful of counts. The rearrangement links TRBV30 to TRBJ2-4; D is unclear. Trimming left V 0 bases short and J 2 bases short, with 8 bases between. This CDR3 has 14 residues. Germline V gene data show CDR1 as GTSNPN and CDR2 as SVGIG (reference sequence). The CDR3 DNA sequence: TGTGCCTGGAGTGTACCCGGTTCCAAAAACATTCAGTACTTC. Its protein product is CAWSVPGSKNIQYF.

V gene TRBV5-6 combines with J gene TRBJ2-5, with 7 bases matching TRBD1. V dropped 4 bases and J dropped 5; count of bases not matched to a gene: 8. This CDR3 contains 14 residues. The V gene's germline CDR1 is SGHDT and CDR2 YYEEEE. The CDR3 nucleotides read TGTGCCAGCAGCCAGGGACCGGACAGGGAGACCCAGTACTTC. Its protein product is CASSQGPDRETQYF.

For this clonotype: A junction end diverges from the germline sequence, so it may reflect a read error. The chain combines TRBV5-4 with TRBJ2-3; 9 bases map to TRBD2. The CDR3 runs to 14 residues. Germline CDR1 is SGHNT and CDR2 is YYREEE (reference sequence). The CDR3 here is CASSPGTSRDTQYF. The CDR3 coding sequence is TGTGCCAGCAGCCCCGGGACTAGCAGAGATACGCAGTATTTT. Together with reference TRBV5-4 and TRBJ2-3, the CDR3 gives the full variable domain: ETGVTQSPTHLIKTRGQQVTLRCSSQSGHNTVSWYQQALGQGPQFIFQYYREEENGRGNFPPRFSGLQFPNYSSELNVNALELDDSALYLCASSPGTSRDTQYFGPGTRLTVL.

The rearrangement links TRBV12-3 or TRBV12-4 to TRBJ2-1; 8 bases agree with TRBD2. The CDR3 is 15 amino acids. The J segment lost 6 bases and the V segment lost 5 bases, leaving 9 bases of the junction unmatched. The CDR3 sequence is CASSRRLAGSNEQFF. Written as DNA, the CDR3 is TGTGCCAGCAGTAGAAGGCTAGCGGGTTCCAATGAGCAGTTCTTC.

The chain links TRBV12-3 or TRBV12-4 to TRBJ2-6; 12 bases map to TRBD1. The V and J ends lost 3 bases and 2 bases, in that order; junction bases with no gene match: 5. The CDR3 runs to 18 residues. The CDR3 protein is CASSLGQGARPGANVLTF. Written as DNA, the CDR3 is TGTGCCAGCAGTTTGGGACAGGGGGCCCGACCTGGGGCCAACGTCCTGACTTTC.

Only a few counts were recorded for this clonotype. The V gene is TRBV7-2, the J gene TRBJ2-1; 8 bases align to TRBD2. The germline gives CDR1 SGHTA, CDR2 FQGNSA. Trimming cost V 1 base and J 4 bases; bases outside gene matches: 6. The CDR3 consists of 16 residues. This chain's CDR3 is CASSLVLAGPYNEQFF. In DNA, the CDR3 is TGTGCCAGCAGCTTAGTGCTAGCGGGCCCATACAATGAGCAGTTCTTC.

This clonotype occurred a few times. The chain recombines TRBV18 with TRBJ2-4, with D perhaps matching TRBD2 (7 bases). There are 16 residues in the CDR3. The V gene lost 3 bases and the J gene lost 3 bases, with 15 bases spanning the gap. Per the germline V gene, CDR1 is KGHSH and CDR2 is LQKENI. CDR3 sequence reads: CASSPKTGTIKNIQYF. DNA for the CDR3: TGTGCCAGCTCACCCAAAACAGGGACTATCAAAAACATTCAGTACTTC.

This chain links TRBV20-1 with TRBJ1-6; D remains ambiguous. The CDR3 covers 15 residues. Trimming took off 0 bases at V and 9 bases at J, with 15 bases between the two ends. Germline CDR1 is DFQATT and CDR2 is SNEGSKA (reference sequence). The CDR3 here is CSARDGSGDGSPLHF. For the CDR3, the DNA is TGCAGTGCTAGAGATGGAAGTGGGGATGGTTCACCCCTCCACTTT.

This clonotype showed up just a few times. The gene calls are TRBV19 and TRBJ1-5; no clear D gene. Trimming stripped 10 bases from V and 11 bases from J, with 21 bases between. Per germline, CDR1 LNHDA and CDR2 SQIVND (reference sequence). This CDR3 has 13 amino acids. The CDR3 bases are TGTGCCACCAGGAGGTCAGGAGCCAGAGCCCAGCATTTT. It is translated as CATRRSGARAQHF.

This clonotype was counted at least ten times. This chain joins TRBV5-4 and TRBJ2-3, with no clear D. The CDR3 extends over 13 amino acids. The V gene lost 4 bases and the J gene lost 2 bases, with 8 bases spanning the gap. Germline CDR1 is SGHNT and CDR2 is YYREEE (reference sequence). The CDR3: CASSAGNTDTQYF. The CDR3 coding sequence is TGTGCCAGCAGCGCTGGGAACACAGATACGCAGTATTTT.